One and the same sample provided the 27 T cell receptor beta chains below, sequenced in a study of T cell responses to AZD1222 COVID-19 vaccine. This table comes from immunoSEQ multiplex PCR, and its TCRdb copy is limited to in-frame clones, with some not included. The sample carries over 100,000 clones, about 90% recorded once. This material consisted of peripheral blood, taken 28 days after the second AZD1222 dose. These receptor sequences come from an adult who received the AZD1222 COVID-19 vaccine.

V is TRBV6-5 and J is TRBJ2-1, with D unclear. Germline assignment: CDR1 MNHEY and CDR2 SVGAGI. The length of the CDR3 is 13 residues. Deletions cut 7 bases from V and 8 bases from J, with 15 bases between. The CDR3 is CASKGSLRDEQFF. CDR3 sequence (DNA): TGTGCCAGCAAGGGCAGCCTTCGCGATGAGCAGTTCTTC.

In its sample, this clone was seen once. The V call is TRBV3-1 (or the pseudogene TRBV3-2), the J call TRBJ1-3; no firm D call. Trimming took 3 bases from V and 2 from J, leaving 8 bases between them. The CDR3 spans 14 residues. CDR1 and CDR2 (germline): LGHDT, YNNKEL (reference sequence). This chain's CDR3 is CASSHGHPGNTIYF. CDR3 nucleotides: TGTGCCAGCAGCCACGGTCACCCTGGAAACACCATATATTTT.

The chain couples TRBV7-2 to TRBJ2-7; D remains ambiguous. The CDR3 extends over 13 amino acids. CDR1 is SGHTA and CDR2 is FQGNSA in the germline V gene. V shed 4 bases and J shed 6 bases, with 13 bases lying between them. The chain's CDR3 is CASSSVRASEQYF. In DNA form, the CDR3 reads TGTGCCAGCAGCTCGGTCCGGGCCAGCGAGCAGTACTTC. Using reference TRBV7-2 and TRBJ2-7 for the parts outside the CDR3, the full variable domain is GAGVSQSPSNKVTEKGKDVELRCDPISGHTALYWYRQSLGQGLEFLIYFQGNSAPDKSGLPSDRFSAERTGGSVSTLTIQRTQQEDSAVYLCASSSVRASEQYFGPGTRLTVT.

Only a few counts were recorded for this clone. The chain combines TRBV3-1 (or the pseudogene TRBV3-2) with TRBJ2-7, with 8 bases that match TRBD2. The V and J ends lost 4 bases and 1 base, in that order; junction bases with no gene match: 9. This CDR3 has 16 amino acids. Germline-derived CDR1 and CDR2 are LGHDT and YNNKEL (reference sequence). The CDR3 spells CASSPRVGGGSYEQYF. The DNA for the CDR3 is TGTGCCAGCAGCCCCCGTGTTGGCGGGGGGTCCTACGAGCAGTACTTC.

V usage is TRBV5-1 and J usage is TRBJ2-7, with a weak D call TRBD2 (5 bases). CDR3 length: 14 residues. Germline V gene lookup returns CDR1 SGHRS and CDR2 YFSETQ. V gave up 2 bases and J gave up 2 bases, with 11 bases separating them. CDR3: CASSFRTGTYEQYF. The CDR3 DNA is TGCGCCAGCAGCTTTAGGACTGGAACCTACGAGCAGTACTTC.

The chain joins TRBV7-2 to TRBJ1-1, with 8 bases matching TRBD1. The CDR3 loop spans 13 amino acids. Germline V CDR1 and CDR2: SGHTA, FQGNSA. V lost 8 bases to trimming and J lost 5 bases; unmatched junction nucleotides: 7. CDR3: CASLGQELTEAFF. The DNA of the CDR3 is TGTGCCAGCTTGGGACAGGAACTTACTGAAGCTTTCTTT. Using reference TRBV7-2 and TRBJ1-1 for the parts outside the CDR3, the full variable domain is GAGVSQSPSNKVTEKGKDVELRCDPISGHTALYWYRQSLGQGLEFLIYFQGNSAPDKSGLPSDRFSAERTGGSVSTLTIQRTQQEDSAVYLCASLGQELTEAFFGQGTRLTVV.

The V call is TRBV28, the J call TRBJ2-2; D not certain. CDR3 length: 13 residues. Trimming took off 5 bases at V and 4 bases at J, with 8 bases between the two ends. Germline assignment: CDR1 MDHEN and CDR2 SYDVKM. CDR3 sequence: CASSPSGTGELFF. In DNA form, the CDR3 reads TGTGCCAGCAGTCCAAGTGGCACCGGGGAGCTGTTTTTT.

DNA of the CDR3: TGTGCCAGCAGCCCTTCCGGGACCTACGAGCAGTACTTC. This sequence encodes CASSPSGTYEQYF. V usage is TRBV5-8 and J usage is TRBJ2-7, with D possibly matching TRBD2 (5 bases). Trimming cost V 4 bases and J 2 bases, with 10 bases left between them. The length of the CDR3 is 13 residues. The V gene's germline CDR1 is SGHTS and CDR2 YDEGEE.

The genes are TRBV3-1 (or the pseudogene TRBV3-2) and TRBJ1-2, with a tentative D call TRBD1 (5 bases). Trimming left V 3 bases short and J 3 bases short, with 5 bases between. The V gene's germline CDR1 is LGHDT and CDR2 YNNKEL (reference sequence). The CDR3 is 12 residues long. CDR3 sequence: CASSQGDYGYTF. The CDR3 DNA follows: TGTGCCAGCAGCCAGGGGGACTATGGCTACACCTTC.

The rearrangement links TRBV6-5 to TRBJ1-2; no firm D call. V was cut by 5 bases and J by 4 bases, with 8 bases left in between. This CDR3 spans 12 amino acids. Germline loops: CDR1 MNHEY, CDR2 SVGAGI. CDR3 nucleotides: TGTGCCAGCAGTCGGTACTCCTATGGCTACACCTTC. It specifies CASSRYSYGYTF.

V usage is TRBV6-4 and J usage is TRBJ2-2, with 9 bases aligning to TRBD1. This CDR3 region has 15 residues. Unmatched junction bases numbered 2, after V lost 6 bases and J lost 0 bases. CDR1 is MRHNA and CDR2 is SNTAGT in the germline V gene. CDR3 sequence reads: CASSRDRANTGELFF. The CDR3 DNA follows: TGTGCCAGCAGCCGGGACAGGGCGAACACCGGGGAGCTGTTTTTT.

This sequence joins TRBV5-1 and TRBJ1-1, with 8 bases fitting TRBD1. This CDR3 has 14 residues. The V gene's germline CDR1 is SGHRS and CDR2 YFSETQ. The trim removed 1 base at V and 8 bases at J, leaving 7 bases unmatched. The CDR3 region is CASSLSATGAEAFF. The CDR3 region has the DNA TGCGCCAGCAGCTTGAGTGCGACAGGGGCCGAAGCTTTCTTT.

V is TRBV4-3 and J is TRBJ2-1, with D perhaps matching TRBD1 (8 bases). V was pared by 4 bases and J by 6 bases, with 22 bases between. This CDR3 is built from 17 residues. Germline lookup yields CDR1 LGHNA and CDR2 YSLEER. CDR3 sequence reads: CASSPSYTGGAGNEQFF. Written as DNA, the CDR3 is TGCGCCAGCAGCCCAAGTTACACAGGGGGGGCCGGCAATGAGCAGTTCTTC.

CDR3 in amino acids: CASSTRTGRNSPLHF. The CDR3 DNA follows: TGTGCCAGCAGCACTCGGACAGGGAGGAATTCACCCCTCCACTTT. V and J are TRBV7-2 and TRBJ1-6; TRBD1 matches at 8 bases. From germline, CDR1 is SGHTA and CDR2 FQGNSA. This CDR3 spans 15 amino acids. The V segment lost 5 bases and the J segment 7 bases; nucleotides outside the gene matches: 7.

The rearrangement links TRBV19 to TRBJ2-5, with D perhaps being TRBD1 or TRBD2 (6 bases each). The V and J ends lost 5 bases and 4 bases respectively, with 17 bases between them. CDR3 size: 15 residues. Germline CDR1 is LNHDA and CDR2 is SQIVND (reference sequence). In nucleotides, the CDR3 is TGTGCCAGTAGTCCAAGGGGGACCGGGAGAGAGACCCAGTACTTC. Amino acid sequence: CASSPRGTGRETQYF.

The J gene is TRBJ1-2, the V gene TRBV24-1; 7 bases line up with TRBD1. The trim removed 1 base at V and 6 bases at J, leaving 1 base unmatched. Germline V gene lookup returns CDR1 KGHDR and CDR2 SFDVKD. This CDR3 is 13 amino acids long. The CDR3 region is CATSDLGGDGYTF. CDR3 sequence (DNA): TGTGCCACCAGTGATTTAGGGGGCGATGGCTACACCTTC.

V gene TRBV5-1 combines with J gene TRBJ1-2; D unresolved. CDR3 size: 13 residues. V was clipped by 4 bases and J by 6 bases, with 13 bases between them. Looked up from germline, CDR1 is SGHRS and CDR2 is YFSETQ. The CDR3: CASSAERMNGYTF. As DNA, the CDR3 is TGCGCCAGCAGCGCGGAACGGATGAATGGCTACACCTTC. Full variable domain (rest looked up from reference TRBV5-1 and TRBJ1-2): KAGVTQTPRYLIKTRGQQVTLSCSPISGHRSVSWYQQTPGQGLQFLFEYFSETQRNKGNFPGRFSGRQFSNSRSEMNVSTLELGDSALYLCASSAERMNGYTFGSGTRLTVV.

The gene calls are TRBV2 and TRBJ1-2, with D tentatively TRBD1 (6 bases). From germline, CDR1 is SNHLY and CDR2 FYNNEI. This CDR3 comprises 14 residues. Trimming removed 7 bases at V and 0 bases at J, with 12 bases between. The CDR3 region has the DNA TGTGCCAGCACCTACAGGGAGGCTAACTATGGCTACACCTTC. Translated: CASTYREANYGYTF.

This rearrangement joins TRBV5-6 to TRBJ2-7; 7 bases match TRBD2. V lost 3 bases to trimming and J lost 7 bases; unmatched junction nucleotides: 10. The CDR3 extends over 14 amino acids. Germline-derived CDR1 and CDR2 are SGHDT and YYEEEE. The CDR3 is CASSSGGLKGEQYF. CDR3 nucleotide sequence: TGTGCCAGCAGCTCCGGGGGACTAAAGGGAGAGCAGTACTTC.

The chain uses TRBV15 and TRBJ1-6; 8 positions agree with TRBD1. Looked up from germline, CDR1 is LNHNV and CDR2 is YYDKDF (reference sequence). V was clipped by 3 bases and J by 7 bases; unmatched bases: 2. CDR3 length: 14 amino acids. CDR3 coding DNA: TGTGCCACCAGCAGCCGACAGGGGAATTCACCCCTCCACTTT. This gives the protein CATSSRQGNSPLHF.

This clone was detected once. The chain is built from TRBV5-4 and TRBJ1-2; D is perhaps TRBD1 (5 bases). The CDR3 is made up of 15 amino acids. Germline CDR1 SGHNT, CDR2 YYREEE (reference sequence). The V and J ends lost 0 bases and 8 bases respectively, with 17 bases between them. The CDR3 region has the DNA TGTGCCAGCAGCTTGGCTAGTATAGTCGGGGGAGGCTACACCTTC. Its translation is CASSLASIVGGGYTF. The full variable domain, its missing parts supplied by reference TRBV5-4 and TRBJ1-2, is ETGVTQSPTHLIKTRGQQVTLRCSSQSGHNTVSWYQQALGQGPQFIFQYYREEENGRGNFPPRFSGLQFPNYSSELNVNALELDDSALYLCASSLASIVGGGYTFGSGTRLTVV.

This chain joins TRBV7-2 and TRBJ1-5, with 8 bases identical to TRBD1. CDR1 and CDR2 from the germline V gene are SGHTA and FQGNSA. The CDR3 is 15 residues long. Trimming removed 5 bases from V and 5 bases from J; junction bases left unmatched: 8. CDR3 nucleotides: TGTGCCAGCAGCCCCCGGACAGGGCGAGATCAGCCCCAGCATTTT. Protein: CASSPRTGRDQPQHF.

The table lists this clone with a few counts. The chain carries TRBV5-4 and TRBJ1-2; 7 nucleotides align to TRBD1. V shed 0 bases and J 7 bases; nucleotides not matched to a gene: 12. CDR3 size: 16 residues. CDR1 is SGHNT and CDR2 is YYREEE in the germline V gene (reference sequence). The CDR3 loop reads CASSLGGGAVVGGYTF. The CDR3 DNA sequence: TGTGCCAGCAGCTTGGGAGGGGGCGCGGTAGTGGGTGGCTACACCTTC. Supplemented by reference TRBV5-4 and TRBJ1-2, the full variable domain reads ETGVTQSPTHLIKTRGQQVTLRCSSQSGHNTVSWYQQALGQGPQFIFQYYREEENGRGNFPPRFSGLQFPNYSSELNVNALELDDSALYLCASSLGGGAVVGGYTFGSGTRLTVV.

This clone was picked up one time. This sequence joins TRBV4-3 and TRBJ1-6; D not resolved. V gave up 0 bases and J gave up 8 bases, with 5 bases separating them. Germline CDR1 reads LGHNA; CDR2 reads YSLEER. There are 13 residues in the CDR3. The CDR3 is CASSQDGHSPLHF. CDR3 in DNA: TGCGCCAGCAGCCAAGATGGCCATTCACCCCTCCACTTT.

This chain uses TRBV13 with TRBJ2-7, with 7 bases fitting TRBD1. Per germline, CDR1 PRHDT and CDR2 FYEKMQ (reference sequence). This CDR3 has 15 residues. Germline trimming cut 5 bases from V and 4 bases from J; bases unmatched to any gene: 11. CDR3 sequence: CASSGTGVIQYEQYF. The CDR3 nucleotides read TGTGCCAGCAGCGGTACAGGGGTGATTCAGTACGAGCAGTACTTC.

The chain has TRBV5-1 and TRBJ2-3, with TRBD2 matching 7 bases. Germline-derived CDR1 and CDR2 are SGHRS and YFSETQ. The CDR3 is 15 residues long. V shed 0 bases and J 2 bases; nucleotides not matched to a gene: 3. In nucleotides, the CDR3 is TGCGCCAGCAGCTTGGACGGGGGGAACACAGATACGCAGTATTTT. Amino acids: CASSLDGGNTDTQYF. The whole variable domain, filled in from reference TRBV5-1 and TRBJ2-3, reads KAGVTQTPRYLIKTRGQQVTLSCSPISGHRSVSWYQQTPGQGLQFLFEYFSETQRNKGNFPGRFSGRQFSNSRSEMNVSTLELGDSALYLCASSLDGGNTDTQYFGPGTRLTVL.

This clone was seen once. The chain's CDR3 is CASSLSGGWDTQYF. CDR3 nucleotide sequence: TGCGCCAGCAGCTTGTCGGGGGGCTGGGATACGCAGTATTTT. The chain combines TRBV5-1 with TRBJ2-3; D is possibly TRBD2 (7 bases). Trimming removed 1 base at V and 6 bases at J, with 12 bases between. Germline lookup yields CDR1 SGHRS and CDR2 YFSETQ. This CDR3 is built from 14 residues.